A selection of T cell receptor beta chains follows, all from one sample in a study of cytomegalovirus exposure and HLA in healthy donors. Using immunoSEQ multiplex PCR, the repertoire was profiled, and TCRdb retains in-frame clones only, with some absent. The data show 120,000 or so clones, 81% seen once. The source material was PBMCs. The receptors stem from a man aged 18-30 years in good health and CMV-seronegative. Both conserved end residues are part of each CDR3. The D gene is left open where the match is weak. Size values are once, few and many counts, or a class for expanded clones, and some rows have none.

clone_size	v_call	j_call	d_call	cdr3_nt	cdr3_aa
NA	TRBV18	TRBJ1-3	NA	TGTGCCAGCTCACCACAATCAGCGGACCGCGTAGGGTCTGGAAACACCATATATTTT	CASSPQSADRVGSGNTIYF
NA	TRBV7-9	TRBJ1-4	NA	TGTGCCAGCAGCCTTAATGAAAAACTGTTTTTT	CASSLNEKLFF
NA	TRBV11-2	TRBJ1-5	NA	TGTGCCAGCAGCTTAGATCTCCCGGGGCAGCCCCAGCATTTT	CASSLDLPGQPQHF
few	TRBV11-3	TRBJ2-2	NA	TGTGCCAGCAGCCCCCCAGGGGGGTCCGGGGAGCTGTTTTTT	CASSPPGGSGELFF
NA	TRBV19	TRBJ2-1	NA	TGTGCCAGTAGATCAGGGACTGATAGCTCCTACAATGAGCAGTTCTTC	CASRSGTDSSYNEQFF
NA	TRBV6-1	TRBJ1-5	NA	TGTGCCAGCAGCCTACAGGGAAATAGCAATCAGCCCCAGCATTTT	CASSLQGNSNQPQHF
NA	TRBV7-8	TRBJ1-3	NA	TGTGCCAGCAGCCCCGGGACTGCTGGAAACACCATATATTTT	CASSPGTAGNTIYF
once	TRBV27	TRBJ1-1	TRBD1	TGTGCCAGCATCCCCGGGACAGGGATACGTTTGAACACTGAAGCTTTCTTT	CASIPGTGIRLNTEAFF
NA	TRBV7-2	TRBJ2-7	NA	TGTGCCAGCGCTACTAGGGTCTCCTACGAGCAGTACTTC	CASATRVSYEQYF
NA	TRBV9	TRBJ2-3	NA	TGTGCCAGCGTCAAAGGGGGGGCTGTAACAGATACGCAGTATTTT	CASVKGGAVTDTQYF
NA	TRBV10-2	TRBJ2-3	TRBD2	TGCGCCAGCAGTGACGGCCTAGCGGGGGCCCGCACAGATACGCAGTATTTT	CASSDGLAGARTDTQYF
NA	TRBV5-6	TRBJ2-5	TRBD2	TGTGCCAGCAGCTTGGCCGGGAGACTAGCGCTTCAAGAGACCCAGTACTTC	CASSLAGRLALQETQYF
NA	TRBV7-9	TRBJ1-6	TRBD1	TGTGCCAGCAGCCCCGGGGGACAGGGGCTGTCACCCCTCCACTTT	CASSPGGQGLSPLHF
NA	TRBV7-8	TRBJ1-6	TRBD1	TGTGCCAGCAGCCCGGGACAGGACTCACCCCTCCACTTT	CASSPGQDSPLHF
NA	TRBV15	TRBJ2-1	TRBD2	TGTGCCACCAGCAGTCCGGGGGTCCTAGCGGGGGGGTACAATGAGCAGTTCTTC	CATSSPGVLAGGYNEQFF
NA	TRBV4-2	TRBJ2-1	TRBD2	TGTGCCAGCAGCCAAGAACTAGCGGGGGCTACCCGGCAGTTCTTC	CASSQELAGATRQFF
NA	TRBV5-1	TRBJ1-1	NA	TGCGCCAGCAGCTTGGTTTTCGGGACTGAAGCTTTCTTT	CASSLVFGTEAFF
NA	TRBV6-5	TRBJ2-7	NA	TGTGCCAGCAGTTTGGGGCAGGGAATTCTCGAGCAGTACTTC	CASSLGQGILEQYF
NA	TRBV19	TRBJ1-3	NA	TGTGCCAGTAGCCCAATCTCTGGAAACACCATATATTTT	CASSPISGNTIYF
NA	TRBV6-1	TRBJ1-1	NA	TGTGCCAGCAGTGAACGCCCGGGATCTGGTGGGCTGGCGAACACTGAAGCTTTCTTT	CASSERPGSGGLANTEAFF
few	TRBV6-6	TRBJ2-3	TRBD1	TGTGCCAGCAGCACTACAGGGGGTCGCACAGATACGCAGTATTTT	CASSTTGGRTDTQYF
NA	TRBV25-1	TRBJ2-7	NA	TGTGCCAGCAGTGGCCCCGGGACACCGGAAAGGGGCGAGCAGTACTTC	CASSGPGTPERGEQYF
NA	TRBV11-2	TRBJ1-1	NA	TGTGCCAGCAGCTTAGAATGGGGCCGCTCGAACACTGAAGCTTTCTTT	CASSLEWGRSNTEAFF